This T cell receptor beta chain was sequenced in a study of shared clonotypes between healthy human individuals (dated by TCRdb to about 2020). Regarding the research as a whole: A couple of women and a few men aged 18 to 49 years were included in the cohort. To increase sequencing depth and limit assay-specific biases, different laboratories used diverse techniques to prepare libraries and sequence TCR repertoires. Blood TCR repertoires of four to six healthy adults were deeply sequenced to estimate repertoire size and the extent of clonotype sharing between individuals. Between about 0.9 and 9 billion PBMCs per donor were obtained by leukapheresis. General conclusions and limits of the study: Because the study included a small number of donors, the genetic and exposure-history diversity represented was limited. Pairwise subsampling led to the expectation that sequencing depth would affect the degree of clonotype sharing among donors. Sampling was restricted to blood, and TCR repertoires in tissue are likely to differ from TCR repertoires in blood.

Notes on this clone: Its antigen remains undetermined. The sample holds no much larger clone one base away, and base qualities are not on file.

As encoded in the germline V gene, CDR1 is SGHAT while CDR2 is FQNNGV. The junction shows trimming of 4 bases on V and 2 bases on J, and the gene matches do not reach 8 bases of it. Including cysteine and phenylalanine, the CDR3 has 16 amino acids. The kept DNA is CDR3 alone, 48 bases in frame from the first base. TCR CDR3 regions were amplified from genomic DNA by multiplex PCR using the deep immunoSEQ assay. Extracted genomic DNA from each cell subset was spread evenly across all wells of several immunoSEQ 96-well plates, with each plate serving as a replicate. For unsorted PBMC, approximately 0.3 ug of genomic DNA, equivalent to around 30,000 T cell genomes, went into each replicate PCR. Genomic DNA from unsorted PBMC was sequenced over ten immunoSEQ deep assay plates. Purified libraries were measured with a Qubit 3.0 fluorometer, size-checked on a Bioanalyzer 2100, and measured again with the KAPA Library Quantification kit. A separate single-read 150-cycle Illumina NextSeq 550 flow cell was used to sequence each immunoSEQ 96-well plate. As for the authors' bioinformatics: Because the immunoSEQ output included only junctional sequences and no quality scores, the filtering could not be the same as the filtering used for full-length reads. To assign V/J genes and CDR3, sequences were annotated using PyIR, a Python wrapper for IgBLAST v1.9, with IMGT germline references. Any read was removed if the V/J assignment was weak (E-value above 1e-6), the CDR3 was missing, or the read contained stop codons, out-of-frame junctions, or ambiguous translated residues. A V3J clonotype was defined by an identical inferred V gene, J gene, and CDR3 amino acid sequence. Percentage overlap between repertoires was computed as shared unique clonotypes divided by the size of the smaller repertoire. RTK rarefaction, the Chao1 estimator, and Recon v2.1 estimates of unobserved clonotypes were used to assess repertoire richness. TCRdb mirrors the immuneACCESS table, restricted to in-frame sequences. Some clones are absent from its copies; in checked studies, under half trace to an unresolved V gene, and the reason for the others is unknown. Clone size and V and J calls were adopted from that table, with D and trimming inferred from the DNA. For this sample there are fewer than 550,000 clones; about three quarters appear just once. The ten largest clones take up about 12% of the sample.

Donors were healthy HIV-negative adults with no recently reported acute infections or vaccinations. Only Caucasian adults living in Nashville, Tennessee, USA were represented among the donors. For unsorted samples, some 90 million PBMCs were counted and genomic DNA was extracted with the QIAamp DNA Blood Mini kit. Blood was collected by leukapheresis, and PBMCs were isolated by Ficoll-Histopaque density gradient centrifugation and then cryopreserved in liquid nitrogen vapor phase. The V and J segments used are TRBV11-2 and TRBJ2-7; TRBD2 lines up with 10 middle nucleotides. This receptor was taken from a woman between 40 and 50 years old in good health. Some clones in this sample may be carry-over from other donors' samples. Sequenced sample: PBMCs. This receptor carries the CDR3 CASSSFPAGGPYEQYF. The DNA is as follows: TGTGCCAGCAGCTCCTTCCCAGCGGGAGGGCCCTACGAGCAGTACTTC. Reference TRBV11-2 and TRBJ2-7 proteins supply the regions before and after the CDR3; the full variable domain is: EAGVAQSPRYKIIEKRQSVAFWCNPISGHATLYWYQQILGQGPKLLIQFQNNGVVDDSQLPKDRFSAERLKGVDSTLKIQPAKLEDSAVYLCASSSFPAGGPYEQYFGPGTRLTVT.